The next 17 T cell receptor beta chains were all read from a single sample in a study of blood T cell repertoires in COVID-19. The assay was immunoSEQ multiplex PCR, and TCRdb's table has in-frame clones only and misses some. The repertoire holds about 110,000 clones, with 85% as singletons. The sequencing sample was made of peripheral blood. Source of these receptors: a human donor in a cohort sampled during active COVID-19.

The chain employs TRBV7-2 and TRBJ2-2; the D is unclear. Trimming took off 5 bases at V and 0 bases at J, with 10 bases between the two ends. CDR3 size: 15 residues. The germline gives CDR1 SGHTA, CDR2 FQGNSA. CDR3 sequence: CASSTPPANTGELFF. DNA of the CDR3: TGTGCCAGCAGCACCCCCCCGGCGAACACCGGGGAGCTGTTTTTT.

This chain joins TRBV25-1 and TRBJ1-6, with D unresolved. The V gene lost 5 bases and the J gene lost 6 bases, with 11 bases spanning the gap. The CDR3 is 14 residues long. The V gene's germline CDR1 is MGHDK and CDR2 SYGVNS. The CDR3 region has the DNA TGTGCCAGCAGTAACTACGGGGTTAATTCACCCCTCCACTTT. Translating gives CASSNYGVNSPLHF.

The chain combines TRBV18 with TRBJ1-6; 7 bases are shared with TRBD1. The CDR3 has 14 residues. CDR1 and CDR2 from the germline V gene are KGHSH and LQKENI. V lost 3 bases and J lost 4; bases outside the gene matches: 0. The CDR3 loop is CASSPGQYNSPLHF. CDR3 DNA sequence: TGTGCCAGCTCACCGGGACAGTATAATTCACCCCTCCACTTT.

The count of this clone is one. The J gene is TRBJ1-2, the V gene TRBV3-1 (or the pseudogene TRBV3-2); 7 nucleotides align to TRBD1. From germline, CDR1 is LGHDT and CDR2 YNNKEL (reference sequence). The CDR3 sequence is 14 residues long. J was trimmed by 8 bases and V by 1 base; bases with no gene match: 7. The CDR3 loop is CASSQGPTGSGYTF. CDR3 DNA sequence: TGTGCCAGCAGCCAAGGCCCGACAGGGAGCGGCTACACCTTC.

V is TRBV7-2 and J is TRBJ2-5, with a weak D call TRBD2 (5 bases). V lost 5 bases and J 5 bases, leaving 15 bases between the germline ends. Germline CDR1 reads SGHTA; CDR2 reads FQGNSA. This CDR3 is 14 amino acids long. The CDR3 region is CASSPGWGAETQYF. The CDR3 DNA reads TGTGCCAGCAGCCCGGGATGGGGAGCGGAGACCCAGTACTTC.

This clone was seen a few times. The V call is TRBV6-4, the J call TRBJ2-1; tentatively, D is TRBD2 (6 bases). The CDR3 loop spans 16 amino acids. The V end was cut by 2 bases, the J end by 5 bases, with 16 bases between. In germline, CDR1 is MRHNA, CDR2 SNTAGT. This chain's CDR3 is CASSDAGGTGHNEQFF. Written as DNA, the CDR3 is TGTGCCAGCAGTGACGCCGGGGGTACGGGGCACAATGAGCAGTTCTTC.

J is TRBJ2-3 and V is TRBV12-5; possible D gene TRBD1, 6 bases. This CDR3 has 16 amino acids. Germline CDR1 LGHNT, CDR2 FRNRAP. V was shortened by 1 base and J by 10 bases, with 21 bases between the two germline ends. CDR3 bases: TGTGCTAGTGGTTTGGGATGGGACACCCTGGGTATGGCGCAGTATTTT. Its protein product is CASGLGWDTLGMAQYF.

The chain couples TRBV28 to TRBJ1-6; 7 nucleotides line up with TRBD1. V shed 3 bases and J 5 bases; nucleotides not matched to a gene: 4. Germline-derived CDR1 and CDR2 are MDHEN and SYDVKM. This CDR3 is built from 15 residues. CDR3 loop: CASSLDRSNNSPLHF. CDR3 DNA: TGTGCCAGCAGTTTGGACAGGAGTAATAATTCACCCCTCCACTTT.

The sample holds a few counts of this clone. V usage is TRBV19 and J usage is TRBJ1-6, with D possibly TRBD1 on 6 matching bases. Trimming stripped 5 bases from V and 7 bases from J, with 15 bases between. The CDR3 extends over 15 amino acids. Germline values: CDR1 LNHDA, CDR2 SQIVND (reference sequence). CDR3 coding DNA: TGTGCCAGTAGTTCCACGGGACACCTGAATTCACCCCTCCACTTT. Protein: CASSSTGHLNSPLHF.

The chain uses TRBV4-2 and TRBJ1-2, with 8 bases aligning to TRBD1. J was trimmed by 3 bases and V by 0 bases; bases with no gene match: 0. Germline V gene data show CDR1 as LGHNA and CDR2 as YNFKEQ. The CDR3 length is 14 residues. The CDR3 nucleotides are TGTGCCAGCAGCCAAGAACAGGGGGACTATGGCTACACCTTC. Translated, it gives CASSQEQGDYGYTF.

The genes are TRBV24-1 and TRBJ1-5; D gene unclear. Germline assignment: CDR1 KGHDR and CDR2 SFDVKD. The V and J ends lost 11 bases and 2 bases respectively, with 21 bases between them. The CDR3 is made up of 16 amino acids. The chain's CDR3 is CAIRKEIPFGNQPQHF. The CDR3 DNA reads TGTGCCATCAGGAAGGAGATACCGTTCGGCAATCAGCCCCAGCATTTT.

The CDR3 sequence is CASSLEGLYEQYF. CDR3 nucleotides: TGTGCCAGCAGCTTAGAGGGGCTCTACGAGCAGTACTTC. The V call is TRBV7-9, the J call TRBJ2-7; weak D call: TRBD1 (5 bases). CDR1 SEHNR and CDR2 FQNEAQ come from the germline V gene (reference sequence). Trimming cost V 1 base and J 3 bases, with 7 bases left between them. There are 13 residues in the CDR3.

The rearrangement links TRBV11-2 to TRBJ2-3; 11 nucleotides line up with TRBD1. This CDR3 region has 19 residues. The V gene's germline CDR1 is SGHAT and CDR2 FQNNGV. Losses at the gene ends were 3 bases for V and 0 bases for J; bases not matched to a gene: 11. CDR3 sequence: CASSFPGQGAYISTDTQYF. CDR3 bases: TGTGCCAGCAGCTTCCCCGGACAGGGGGCTTATATTAGCACAGATACGCAGTATTTT.

The chain is built from TRBV28 and TRBJ2-4; D unresolved. CDR1 MDHEN and CDR2 SYDVKM come from the germline V gene. CDR3 length: 14 amino acids. With 5 bases removed from V and 5 bases from J, the gap between germline ends came to 13 bases. DNA of the CDR3: TGTGCCAGCAGTCCCCCTCGGCAGGAAAACATTCAGTACTTC. This gives the protein CASSPPRQENIQYF.

The chain carries TRBV7-2 and TRBJ2-7; TRBD1 agrees at 9 bases. The CDR3 length is 15 residues. Germline CDR1 reads SGHTA; CDR2 reads FQGNSA. Unmatched junction bases numbered 4, after V lost 4 bases and J lost 0 bases. CDR3 sequence reads: CASSYRTGASYEQYF. For the CDR3, the DNA is TGTGCCAGCAGCTACCGGACAGGGGCCTCCTACGAGCAGTACTTC. The whole variable domain, remainder taken from reference TRBV7-2 and TRBJ2-7, is GAGVSQSPSNKVTEKGKDVELRCDPISGHTALYWYRQSLGQGLEFLIYFQGNSAPDKSGLPSDRFSAERTGGSVSTLTIQRTQQEDSAVYLCASSYRTGASYEQYFGPGTRLTVT.

The V gene is TRBV5-1, the J gene TRBJ1-4; D gene unclear. CDR1 and CDR2 from the germline V gene are SGHRS and YFSETQ. The CDR3 extends over 14 amino acids. Trimming took off 4 bases at V and 4 bases at J, with 11 bases between the two ends. The CDR3 reads CASSPIGLNEKLFF. CDR3 nucleotides: TGCGCCAGCAGCCCCATTGGGCTTAATGAAAAACTGTTTTTT.

V usage is TRBV30 and J usage is TRBJ2-1; D is possibly TRBD1 (6 bases). Germline-derived CDR1 and CDR2 are GTSNPN and SVGIG (reference sequence). V shed 2 bases and J shed 0 bases, with 11 bases lying between them. The CDR3 extends over 15 amino acids. The CDR3 is CAWSPTGSSYNEQFF. The CDR3 coding sequence is TGTGCCTGGAGTCCCACAGGGAGCTCCTACAATGAGCAGTTCTTC.